The next 14 T cell receptor beta chains were all read from a single sample in a study of identical twins' blood T cells. TCRdb processed the 5' RACE reads anew with MiXCR; each CDR3 protein has one entry. The sample has fewer than 450,000 distinct CDR3 sequences; about 28% are singletons. The sample taken for sequencing was PBMCs. The receptors originated from a woman aged 18 to 55 in good health.

There are many counts of this clonotype. The chain recombines TRBV5-1 with TRBJ1-1; possibly TRBD1 for D (5 bases). The CDR3 covers 14 residues. V lost 1 base, J lost 6 bases, and 13 bases lay in between. Germline CDR1 SGHRS, CDR2 YFSETQ. CDR3 loop: CASSLLREGSEAFF. DNA for the CDR3: TGCGCCAGCAGCTTGCTCAGGGAAGGTTCTGAAGCTTTCTTT.

As to this clonotype: A much larger clone differs from this one at a single base, so this may be a read error. V is TRBV29-1 and J is TRBJ1-1, with a weak D call TRBD1 (5 bases). Deletions cut 6 bases from V and 3 bases from J, with 17 bases between. CDR1 is SQVTM and CDR2 is ANQGSEA in the germline V gene. The CDR3 is made up of 14 amino acids. CDR3 sequence: CSVKSGAGDTEAFF. The CDR3 region has the DNA TGCAGCGTAAAGTCCGGGGCAGGAGACACTGAAGCTTTCTTT.

This clonotype was detected only a few times. The rearrangement links TRBV9 to TRBJ2-1; 8 positions agree with TRBD2. The CDR3 length is 16 residues. Trimming at V came to 0 bases and at J to 8 bases, leaving 10 bases not matched to a gene. Per the germline V gene, CDR1 is SGDLS and CDR2 is YYNGEE. CDR3 sequence reads: CASSVATSGGFDEQFF. DNA for the CDR3: TGTGCCAGCAGCGTAGCTACTTCGGGAGGGTTCGATGAGCAGTTCTTC.

This clonotype occurred many times. The chain links TRBV2 to TRBJ2-6; D unresolved. The CDR3 runs to 14 residues. Deletions cut 10 bases from V and 1 base from J, with 11 bases between. Germline V gene sequence: CDR1 SNHLY, CDR2 FYNNEI. CDR3 protein: CATGQESGANVLTF. The DNA of the CDR3 is TGTGCCACTGGGCAGGAGTCTGGGGCCAACGTCCTGACTTTC.

The chain is built from TRBV5-1 and TRBJ1-4; no firm D call. CDR3 length: 14 residues. CDR1 SGHRS and CDR2 YFSETQ come from the germline V gene. V gave up 4 bases and J gave up 8 bases, with 15 bases separating them. The CDR3 reads CASSGRWGGEKLFF. The CDR3 bases are TGCGCCAGCAGCGGACGGTGGGGTGGCGAAAAACTGTTTTTT.

This clonotype was observed a few times. The rearrangement uses TRBV6-5 and TRBJ2-2, with D uncertain. Trimming stripped 5 bases from V and 0 bases from J, with 10 bases between. This CDR3 comprises 15 residues. Germline lookup yields CDR1 MNHEY and CDR2 SVGAGI. CDR3 sequence: CASSIRTANTGELFF. The CDR3 nucleotides are TGTGCCAGCAGTATCAGGACGGCGAACACCGGGGAGCTGTTTTTT.

The J gene is TRBJ2-3, the V gene TRBV20-1, with D uncertain. There are 13 residues in the CDR3. V lost 5 bases and J lost 2, with 11 bases in between. Germline V CDR1 and CDR2: DFQATT, SNEGSKA (reference sequence). The CDR3 region is CSASTTNTDTQYF. CDR3 nucleotide sequence: TGCAGTGCTTCCACGACCAACACAGATACGCAGTATTTT.

This clonotype was recorded once. This sequence joins TRBV5-5 and TRBJ1-5; D remains ambiguous. Trimming took off 5 bases at V and 2 bases at J, with 14 bases between the two ends. CDR1 SGHKS and CDR2 YYEKEE come from the germline V gene (reference sequence). This CDR3 is 15 amino acids long. CDR3 amino acids: CASSYRIGGNQPQHF. The CDR3 DNA reads as TGTGCCAGCAGTTACAGAATCGGTGGCAATCAGCCCCAGCATTTT.

This clonotype has only a few counts. The chain links TRBV20-1 to TRBJ2-5; 9 bases agree with TRBD2. The CDR3 runs to 14 residues. With 6 bases clipped from V and 5 bases from J, the junction kept 10 bases outside the gene matches. Germline CDR1 DFQATT, CDR2 SNEGSKA (reference sequence). The CDR3 DNA is TGCAGTGCCAATTCGTACGGACTAGCGGAGACCCAGTACTTC. Translating it yields CSANSYGLAETQYF.

In nucleotides, the CDR3 is TGCGCCAGCAGCTCAGGGACGGGGACCCTCTATGGCTACACCTTC. Its translation is CASSSGTGTLYGYTF. The V gene is TRBV5-1, the J gene TRBJ1-2; the D gene is possibly TRBD1 (5 bases). Looked up from germline, CDR1 is SGHRS and CDR2 is YFSETQ. Trimming cost V 3 bases and J 4 bases, with 16 bases left between them. The CDR3 totals 15 residues.

This clonotype was observed many times. V usage is TRBV3-1 and J usage is TRBJ1-1; 9 nucleotides match TRBD1. Germline lookup yields CDR1 LGHDT and CDR2 YNNKEL (reference sequence). The V gene end was trimmed by 4 bases and the J gene end by 2 bases; junction bases not matched to a gene: 5. The CDR3 is 15 residues long. The CDR3 bases are TGTGCCAGCAGCCCAGGGACAGGGAGTAACACTGAAGCTTTCTTT. Translated, it gives CASSPGTGSNTEAFF.

The genes are TRBV18 and TRBJ2-3; D is uncertain. Germline lookup yields CDR1 KGHSH and CDR2 LQKENI. Trimming removed 3 bases from V and 5 bases from J, with 9 bases in between. The CDR3 sequence is 13 residues long. CDR3 sequence (DNA): TGTGCCAGCTCACCTACAAGGGAAGATACGCAGTATTTT. The encoded protein is CASSPTREDTQYF.

This clonotype appeared many times. The rearrangement links TRBV24-1 to TRBJ2-5; D is unresolved. With 2 bases removed from V and 4 bases from J, the gap between germline ends came to 16 bases. Looked up from germline, CDR1 is KGHDR and CDR2 is SFDVKD. There are 16 residues in the CDR3. The CDR3 reads CATSDSDGFGRETQYF. The CDR3 nucleotides are TGTGCCACCAGTGATTCCGACGGGTTCGGGCGAGAGACCCAGTACTTC.

The DNA for the CDR3 is TGCAGTGCTAGCGTTCTAGCGGGGGCTAATGAGCAGTTCTTC. It encodes CSASVLAGANEQFF. This chain links TRBV20-1 with TRBJ2-1; TRBD2 matches at 10 bases. The CDR3 has 14 amino acids. Germline V lookup: CDR1 DFQATT, CDR2 SNEGSKA (reference sequence). V shed 3 bases, J shed 7 bases, and the junction held 6 bases outside the gene matches.